A single sample is the source of the 22 T cell receptor beta chains below, sequenced in a study of spatial heterogeneity in lung cancer. The time point was: blood at routine non-recurrence follow-up after resection. One entry per CDR3 protein results from TCRdb running MiXCR on the 5' RACE reads. The profile shows over 95,000 distinct CDR3 sequences, 10% to 12% of them singletons. This sample comprised PBMCs, obtained at follow-up. The receptors shown here come from a female donor with early-stage non-small cell lung cancer.

This clonotype was counted only a few times. The chain is built from TRBV5-1 and TRBJ2-3; a possible D gene is TRBD2 (5 bases). The CDR3 loop spans 12 amino acids. The germline V gene has CDR1 SGHRS and CDR2 YFSETQ. V lost 3 bases, J lost 4 bases, and 6 bases lay in between. In DNA, the CDR3 is TGCGCCAGCAGCTCACTAGCAGATACGCAGTATTTT. The encoded protein is CASSSLADTQYF.

Concerning this clonotype: One end of the junction varies from germline; a read error may be responsible. This rearrangement joins TRBV15 to TRBJ2-3, with 13 bases that match TRBD2. This CDR3 is 14 amino acids long. CDR1 is LNHNV and CDR2 is YYDKDF in the germline V gene (reference sequence). This CDR3 reads CATNSYPLAGGPNF. CDR3 nucleotides: TGTGCCACCAACTCCTACCCACTAGCGGGAGGGCCGAATTTT.

The chain joins TRBV27 to TRBJ2-6, with 9 bases identical to TRBD1. CDR1 is MNHEY and CDR2 is SMNVEV in the germline V gene (reference sequence). The CDR3 is 17 amino acids. Losses at the gene ends were 6 bases for V and 0 bases for J; bases not matched to a gene: 6. The CDR3 DNA is TGTGCCAGCAGCCGAGGGACAGGGTTCTCTGGGGCCAACGTCCTGACTTTC. It specifies CASSRGTGFSGANVLTF.

The V and J genes are TRBV18 and TRBJ2-4; 7 bases are shared with TRBD1. The germline gives CDR1 KGHSH, CDR2 LQKENI. The CDR3 contains 19 residues. V lost 4 bases to trimming and J lost 3 bases; unmatched junction nucleotides: 18. The chain's CDR3 is CASSHTLLQGLKVKNIQYF. For the CDR3, the DNA is TGTGCCAGCTCACACACCCTCCTACAGGGGTTGAAAGTCAAAAACATTCAGTACTTC.

The chain carries TRBV19 and TRBJ1-2, with TRBD1 matching over 7 bases. V lost 6 bases, J lost 2 bases, and 9 bases stayed unmatched. CDR1 is LNHDA, CDR2 SQIVND, per germline (reference sequence). The length of the CDR3 is 15 residues. CDR3 sequence (DNA): TGTGCCAGTAGCCTTCCGGGACAGATAAACTATGGCTACACCTTC. Its protein is CASSLPGQINYGYTF.

This clonotype was detected only a few times. The V and J genes are TRBV18 and TRBJ1-1; 7 bases align to TRBD1. V trimming: 2 bases; J trimming: 4 bases; junction bases outside the gene matches: 7. Germline CDR1 is KGHSH and CDR2 is LQKENI. This CDR3 is 15 amino acids long. The CDR3 nucleotides read TGTGCCAGCTCACCAGACTCACAGGGGTTCACTGAAGCTTTCTTT. Translation gives CASSPDSQGFTEAFF.

This clonotype showed up many times. The chain is built from TRBV7-2 and TRBJ1-2; D is perhaps TRBD1 (5 bases). V shed 5 bases and J shed 0 bases, with 7 bases lying between them. CDR1 and CDR2 (germline): SGHTA, FQGNSA. The CDR3 runs 13 residues. CDR3 in DNA: TGTGCCAGCAGCCGACAGACTAACTATGGCTACACCTTC. Its translation: CASSRQTNYGYTF.

This clonotype was seen only a few times. The rearrangement uses TRBV29-1 and TRBJ2-5; perhaps TRBD2 as D (6 bases). The CDR3 length is 12 residues. The V end lost 6 bases, the J end lost 4 bases, and 12 bases lay between the germline ends. Germline CDR1 is SQVTM and CDR2 is ANQGSEA. CDR3: CSVSTGGETQYF. DNA of the CDR3: TGCAGCGTGTCCACCGGGGGAGAGACCCAGTACTTC.

The chain employs TRBV7-2 and TRBJ2-3; D is undetermined. The germline V gene has CDR1 SGHTA and CDR2 FQGNSA. The length of the CDR3 is 15 residues. With 2 bases removed from V and 1 base from J, the gap between germline ends came to 10 bases. For the CDR3, the DNA is TGTGCCAGCAGCTTAAGGTTTCCGGGCACAGATACGCAGTATTTT. Translation: CASSLRFPGTDTQYF.

In its sample, this clonotype was seen a few times. CDR3 sequence reads: CASSHRRSGANVLTF. As DNA, the CDR3 is TGTGCCAGCAGCCACCGGAGGTCTGGGGCCAACGTCCTGACTTTC. V gene TRBV7-9 combines with J gene TRBJ2-6; a weak D match, TRBD2 (5 bases). The CDR3 extends over 15 amino acids. Looked up from germline, CDR1 is SEHNR and CDR2 is FQNEAQ (reference sequence). The V and J ends lost 5 bases and 1 base respectively, with 9 bases between them.

This clonotype occurred many times. The gene calls are TRBV10-3 and TRBJ2-7, with 10 bases that match TRBD1. Per the germline V gene, CDR1 is ENHRY and CDR2 is SYGVKD. CDR3 length: 15 residues. J was trimmed by 7 bases and V by 6 bases; bases with no gene match: 12. CDR3 in amino acids: CAISSRDRGPTEQYF. The CDR3 DNA sequence: TGTGCCATCAGCTCACGAGACAGGGGGCCTACTGAGCAGTACTTC.

V is TRBV12-3 or TRBV12-4 and J is TRBJ2-3; TRBD2 agrees at 7 bases. Trimming took 6 bases from V and 10 from J; bases not matched to a gene: 13. The CDR3 length is 14 residues. The DNA of the CDR3 is TGTGCCAGCAGCGCGGGAGAGGGTGTATATGCGCAGTATTTT. It codes for CASSAGEGVYAQYF.

The genes are TRBV28 and TRBJ2-7; the D gene could be TRBD1 or TRBD2 (5 bases each). In germline, CDR1 is MDHEN, CDR2 SYDVKM. V lost 4 bases and J 0 bases, leaving 16 bases between the germline ends. The CDR3 contains 16 residues. DNA for the CDR3: TGTGCCAGCAGTTACTTCGGGACCTATTCCTCCTACGAGCAGTACTTC. As protein: CASSYFGTYSSYEQYF. The whole variable domain, remainder taken from reference TRBV28 and TRBJ2-7, is DVKVTQSSRYLVKRTGEKVFLECVQDMDHENMFWYRQDPGLGLRLIYFSYDVKMKEKGDIPEGYSVSREKKERFSLILESASTNQTSMYLCASSYFGTYSSYEQYFGPGTRLTVT.

The table lists this clonotype with a few counts. This chain joins TRBV7-2 and TRBJ2-5; D remains unclear. The ends were cut back, 2 bases at V and 3 bases at J, with 10 bases in the middle. Germline loops: CDR1 SGHTA, CDR2 FQGNSA. The CDR3 sequence is 14 residues long. CDR3 residues: CASSLIAAKETQYF. The DNA for the CDR3 is TGTGCCAGCAGCTTAATTGCGGCCAAAGAGACCCAGTACTTC.

The chain couples TRBV5-1 to TRBJ1-1; 7 bases align to TRBD1. Germline V gives CDR1 SGHRS, CDR2 YFSETQ. This CDR3 spans 13 amino acids. Unmatched junction bases numbered 4, after V lost 4 bases and J lost 4 bases. CDR3 loop: CASSGDRVTEAFF. The CDR3 region has the DNA TGCGCCAGCAGCGGCGACAGGGTCACTGAAGCTTTCTTT.

The table lists this clonotype with many counts. Written as DNA, the CDR3 is TGTGCCAGCAGCCAAGATGCTAGCGGGACCACCGGGGAGCTGTTTTTT. Protein: CASSQDASGTTGELFF. V usage is TRBV4-2 and J usage is TRBJ2-2; 9 positions agree with TRBD2. The J segment lost 4 bases and the V segment lost 0 bases, leaving 3 bases of the junction unmatched. The CDR3 spans 16 residues. Germline V gives CDR1 LGHNA, CDR2 YNFKEQ.

The CDR3, as DNA: TGTGCCAGCAGCCCCCGCCCGGGACTAGCGGGCTCCTACGAGCAGTACTTC. This translates into CASSPRPGLAGSYEQYF. The rearrangement joins TRBV7-2 to TRBJ2-7; 12 positions agree with TRBD2. The V gene end was trimmed by 5 bases and the J gene end by 0 bases; junction bases not matched to a gene: 8. This CDR3 has 17 residues. Looked up from germline, CDR1 is SGHTA and CDR2 is FQGNSA.

This clonotype was detected only a few times. V usage is TRBV6-6 and J usage is TRBJ1-5; D might be TRBD1 (6 bases). V was trimmed by 6 bases and J by 0 bases, leaving 12 bases between them. The CDR3 loop spans 15 amino acids. CDR1 is MNHNY and CDR2 is SVGAGI in the germline V gene (reference sequence). CDR3 sequence (DNA): TGTGCCAGCAGCGATACAGGGCATAGCAATCAGCCCCAGCATTTT. Protein product: CASSDTGHSNQPQHF.

This clonotype was recorded a few times. The gene calls are TRBV2 and TRBJ1-2, with D possibly TRBD1 on 5 matching bases. Per the germline V gene, CDR1 is SNHLY and CDR2 is FYNNEI. V lost 6 bases to trimming and J lost 4 bases, with 12 bases between them. The CDR3 covers 13 residues. CDR3 nucleotide sequence: TGTGCCAGCAGGTCCTGGCAGGGCTATGGCTACACCTTC. Protein product: CASRSWQGYGYTF.

V and J are TRBV7-6 and TRBJ2-5, with a possible D match to TRBD2 (6 bases). Germline CDR1 SGHVS, CDR2 FNYEAQ. V lost 5 bases to trimming and J lost 5 bases, with 18 bases between them. This CDR3 region has 15 residues. The CDR3 bases are TGTGCCAGCAGCCAAATGGATGGGGGGACTGAGACCCAGTACTTC. Its translation is CASSQMDGGTETQYF. The complete variable domain, with remaining parts taken from reference TRBV7-6 and TRBJ2-5, reads GAGVSQSPRYKVTKRGQDVALRCDPISGHVSLYWYRQALGQGPEFLTYFNYEAQQDKSGLPNDRFSAERPEGSISTLTIQRTEQRDSAMYRCASSQMDGGTETQYFGPGTRLLVL.

This clonotype has more than one count but fewer than ten. The CDR3 here is CASSLARGRDSYGYTF. For the CDR3, the DNA is TGTGCCAGCAGCTTAGCGAGGGGGCGGGATAGCTATGGCTACACCTTC. This rearrangement joins TRBV7-8 to TRBJ1-2; TRBD1 agrees at 7 bases. The germline V gene encodes CDR1 SGHVS and CDR2 FQNEAQ. The trim removed 0 bases at V and 4 bases at J, leaving 8 bases unmatched. CDR3 length equals 16 residues.

This clonotype was detected ten times or more. This chain uses TRBV19 with TRBJ1-5, with 9 bases fitting TRBD1. Looked up from germline, CDR1 is LNHDA and CDR2 is SQIVND (reference sequence). J lost 2 bases, V lost 3 bases, and 8 bases had no gene match. This CDR3 has 17 amino acids. The CDR3 region has the DNA TGTGCCAGTAGTATCGGACCCGGGACAGGGCGCAATCAGCCCCAGCATTTT. Its translation: CASSIGPGTGRNQPQHF.